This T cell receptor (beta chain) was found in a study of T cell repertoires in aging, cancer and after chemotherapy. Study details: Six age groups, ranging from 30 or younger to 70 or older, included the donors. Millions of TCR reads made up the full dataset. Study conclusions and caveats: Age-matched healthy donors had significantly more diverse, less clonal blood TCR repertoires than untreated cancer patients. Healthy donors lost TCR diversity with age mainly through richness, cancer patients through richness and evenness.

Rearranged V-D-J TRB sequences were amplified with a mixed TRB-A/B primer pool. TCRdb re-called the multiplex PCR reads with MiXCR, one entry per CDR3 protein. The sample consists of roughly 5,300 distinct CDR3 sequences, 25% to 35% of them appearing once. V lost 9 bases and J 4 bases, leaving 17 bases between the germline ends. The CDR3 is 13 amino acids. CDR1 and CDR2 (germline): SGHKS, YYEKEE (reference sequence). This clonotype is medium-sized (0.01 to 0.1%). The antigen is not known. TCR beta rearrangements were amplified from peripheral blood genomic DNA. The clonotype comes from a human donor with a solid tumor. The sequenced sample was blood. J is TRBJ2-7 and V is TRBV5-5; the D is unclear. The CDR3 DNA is TGTGCCACTCCTTCCCCCCAAGTGTACGAGCAGTACTTC. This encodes CATPSPQVYEQYF.